The entry that follows covers one T cell receptor (beta chain) sequence. This record comes from a study of blood T cell repertoires in COVID-19. Original handling: Amplification of reference gene primers provided the estimated nucleated cell counts. Clones were read by immunoSEQ multiplex PCR, and TCRdb kept only the in-frame ones, dropping some. The V and J calls and clone size are taken from that table; D and trimming were inferred from the DNA. The sample has about 280,000 clones, over 75% seen once. What was sequenced was peripheral blood. The sequence was collected from a human donor in a cohort sampled during active COVID-19.

CDR3 protein: CASHHRGRNQPQHF. The CDR3 DNA is TGTGCCTCACACCACAGGGGACGCAATCAGCCCCAGCATTTT. This chain joins TRBV30 and TRBJ1-5, with 7 positions matching TRBD1. The CDR3 is 14 residues long. CDR1 is GTSNPN, CDR2 SVGIG, per germline (reference sequence). J lost 2 bases, V lost 7 bases, and 8 bases had no gene match.